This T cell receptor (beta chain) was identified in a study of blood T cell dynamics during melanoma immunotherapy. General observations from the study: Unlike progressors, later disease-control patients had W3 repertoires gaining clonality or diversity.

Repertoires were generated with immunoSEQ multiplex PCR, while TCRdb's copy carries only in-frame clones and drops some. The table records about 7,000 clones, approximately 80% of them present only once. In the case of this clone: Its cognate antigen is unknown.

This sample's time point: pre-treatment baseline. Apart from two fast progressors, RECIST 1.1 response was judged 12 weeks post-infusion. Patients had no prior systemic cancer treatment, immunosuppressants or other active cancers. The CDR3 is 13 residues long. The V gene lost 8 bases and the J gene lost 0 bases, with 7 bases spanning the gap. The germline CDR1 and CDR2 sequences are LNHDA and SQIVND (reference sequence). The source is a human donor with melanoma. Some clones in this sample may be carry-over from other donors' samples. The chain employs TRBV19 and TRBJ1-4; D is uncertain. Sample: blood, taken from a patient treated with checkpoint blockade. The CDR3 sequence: CASSGTTNEKLFF. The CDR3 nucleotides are TGTGCCAGTTCGGGGACAACTAATGAAAAACTGTTTTTT. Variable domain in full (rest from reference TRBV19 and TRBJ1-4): DGGITQSPKYLFRKEGQNVTLSCEQNLNHDAMYWYRQDPGQGLRLIYYSQIVNDFQKGDIAEGYSVSREKKESFPLTVTSAQKNPTAFYLCASSGTTNEKLFFGSGTQLSVL.